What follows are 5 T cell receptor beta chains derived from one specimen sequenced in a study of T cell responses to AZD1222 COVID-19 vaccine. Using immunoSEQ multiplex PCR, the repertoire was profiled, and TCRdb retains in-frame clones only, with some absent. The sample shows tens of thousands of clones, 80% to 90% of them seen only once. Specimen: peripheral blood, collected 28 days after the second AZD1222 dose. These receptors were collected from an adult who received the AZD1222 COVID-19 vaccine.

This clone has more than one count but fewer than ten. Here the CDR3 reads CASSGGLAGDTQYF. CDR3 nucleotides: TGTGCCAGCAGCGGGGGACTAGCGGGGGATACGCAGTATTTT. The chain links TRBV7-9 to TRBJ2-3; TRBD2 agrees at 13 bases. The V segment lost 5 bases and the J segment 6 bases; nucleotides outside the gene matches: 2. CDR1 and CDR2 (germline): SEHNR, FQNEAQ (reference sequence). The CDR3 totals 14 residues.

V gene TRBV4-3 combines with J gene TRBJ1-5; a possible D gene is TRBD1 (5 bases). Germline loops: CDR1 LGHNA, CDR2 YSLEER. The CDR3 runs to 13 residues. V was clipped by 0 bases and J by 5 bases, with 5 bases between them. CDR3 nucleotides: TGCGCCAGCAGCCAAGACAGGGATCAGCCCCAGCATTTT. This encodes CASSQDRDQPQHF.

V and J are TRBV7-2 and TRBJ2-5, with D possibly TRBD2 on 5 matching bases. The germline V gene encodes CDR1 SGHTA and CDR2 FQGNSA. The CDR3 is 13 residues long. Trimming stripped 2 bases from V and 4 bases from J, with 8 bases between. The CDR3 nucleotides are TGTGCCAGCAGCTTAAGGAGGTCAGAGACCCAGTACTTC. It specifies CASSLRRSETQYF.

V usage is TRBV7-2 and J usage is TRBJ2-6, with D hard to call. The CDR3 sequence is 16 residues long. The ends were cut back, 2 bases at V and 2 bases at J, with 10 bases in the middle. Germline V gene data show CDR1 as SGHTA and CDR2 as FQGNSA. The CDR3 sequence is CASSLTRAPGANVLTF. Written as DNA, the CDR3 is TGTGCCAGCAGCTTAACCCGGGCCCCTGGGGCCAACGTCCTGACTTTC.

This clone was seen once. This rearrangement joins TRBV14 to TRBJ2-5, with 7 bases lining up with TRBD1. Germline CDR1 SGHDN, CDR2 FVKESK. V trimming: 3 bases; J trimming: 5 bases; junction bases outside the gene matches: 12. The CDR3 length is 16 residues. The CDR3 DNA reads TGTGCCAGCAGCCAGCAACCCACAGGGGTCGGGGAGACCCAGTACTTC. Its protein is CASSQQPTGVGETQYF.